These 20 T cell receptor beta chains were sequenced from one sample in a study of graft-versus-host responses after intestinal transplantation (dated by TCRdb to the early 2020s). Library construction relied on the immunoSEQ multiplex PCR assay. Here the immuneACCESS table is served through TCRdb, limited to in-frame sequences with V and J called. Missing clones are a known gap in these copies; in checked studies unresolved V genes cover under half, and the rest lacks a known reason. Within this sample are 20,000 to 25,000 clones, with approximately 93% of them counted one time only. The top ten clonotypes cover 0.4% to 0.65% of the sample. This sample comprised PBMCs, obtained 156 days after intestinal transplant. These receptors all stem from a human patient who received an intestinal transplant, so some T cells may come from the graft donor.

The chain recombines TRBV4-1 with TRBJ2-7, with 7 bases identical to TRBD2. CDR3 length equals 16 residues. Germline values: CDR1 MGHRA, CDR2 YSYEKL. V was pared by 1 base and J by 2 bases, with 8 bases of the junction left unmatched. Here the CDR3 reads CASSQAHAGGAYEQYF. The CDR3 DNA reads TGCGCCAGCAGCCAAGCCCACGCTGGGGGGGCCTACGAGCAGTACTTC.

The gene calls are TRBV19 and TRBJ2-7, with a possible D match to TRBD2 (5 bases). With 3 bases removed from V and 7 bases from J, the gap between germline ends came to 16 bases. CDR1 and CDR2 (germline): LNHDA, SQIVND (reference sequence). The CDR3 sequence is 14 residues long. The DNA of the CDR3 is TGTGCCAGTAGTATTGCGGGCGGAAGGTGGGAGCAGTACTTC. Translation gives CASSIAGGRWEQYF.

The chain links TRBV7-9 to TRBJ2-1, with TRBD2 identical over 9 bases. J lost 6 bases, V lost 3 bases, and 6 bases had no gene match. CDR1 is SEHNR and CDR2 is FQNEAQ in the germline V gene (reference sequence). The CDR3 length is 15 residues. CDR3 nucleotide sequence: TGTGCCAGCAGCTTTCCAGCGGGAGGAGCCAATGAGCAGTTCTTC. Translation: CASSFPAGGANEQFF.

The chain joins TRBV27 to TRBJ2-1, with a possible D match to TRBD2 (5 bases). There are 13 residues in the CDR3. The germline V and J ends were trimmed by 2 bases and 8 bases, with 10 bases remaining between them. Germline V gene lookup returns CDR1 MNHEY and CDR2 SMNVEV (reference sequence). The CDR3 nucleotides read TGTGCCAGCAGTTTAATTATGAGGGATGAGCAGTTCTTC. As protein: CASSLIMRDEQFF.

This clone appeared once. The chain employs TRBV23-1 and TRBJ2-5; D might be TRBD1 (5 bases). TRBV23-1 belongs to the ORF category, with a function that is uncertain. Trimming left V 4 bases short and J 4 bases short, with 10 bases between. The CDR3 is 13 residues long. The CDR3 sequence is CASSRQGLETQYF. The CDR3 DNA reads TGCGCCAGCAGTCGTCAGGGTTTAGAGACCCAGTACTTC.

The V gene is TRBV7-6, the J gene TRBJ1-2; possibly TRBD1 for D (5 bases). The CDR3 runs to 14 residues. The germline V gene encodes CDR1 SGHVS and CDR2 FNYEAQ. The V gene lost 5 bases and the J gene lost 2 bases, with 12 bases spanning the gap. The CDR3 bases are TGTGCCAGCAGCCAACTGGGGGGAAACTATGGCTACACCTTC. This encodes CASSQLGGNYGYTF. The whole variable domain, filled in from reference TRBV7-6 and TRBJ1-2, reads GAGVSQSPRYKVTKRGQDVALRCDPISGHVSLYWYRQALGQGPEFLTYFNYEAQQDKSGLPNDRFSAERPEGSISTLTIQRTEQRDSAMYRCASSQLGGNYGYTFGSGTRLTVV.

This chain uses TRBV27 with TRBJ2-2; TRBD1 matches at 8 bases. Trimming removed 5 bases from V and 6 bases from J; junction bases left unmatched: 8. Germline-derived CDR1 and CDR2 are MNHEY and SMNVEV (reference sequence). This CDR3 contains 15 residues. The CDR3 loop is CASSTRQGFPGELFF. The CDR3, as DNA: TGTGCCAGCAGTACTAGACAGGGGTTTCCCGGGGAGCTGTTTTTT.

The chain couples TRBV27 to TRBJ1-1; D gene uncertain. CDR1 is MNHEY, CDR2 SMNVEV, per germline (reference sequence). V lost 6 bases to trimming and J lost 1 base, with 12 bases between them. The CDR3 spans 14 residues. The CDR3 region has the DNA TGTGCCAGCAGCCTACTAGGAGGGAACACTGAAGCTTTCTTT. Protein sequence: CASSLLGGNTEAFF.

This sequence joins TRBV15 and TRBJ2-3, with 8 bases identical to TRBD2. The CDR3 sequence is 11 residues long. Germline loops: CDR1 LNHNV, CDR2 YYDKDF (reference sequence). Trimming cost V 8 bases and J 14 bases; bases outside gene matches: 9. CDR3 sequence (DNA): TGTGCCACCGAGGAAGCGGGAGATCTGTATTTT. Encoded protein: CATEEAGDLYF.

This clone was counted a few times. This rearrangement joins TRBV19 to TRBJ2-1; no definite D call. V lost 3 bases and J lost 5, with 11 bases in between. There are 14 residues in the CDR3. Germline V lookup: CDR1 LNHDA, CDR2 SQIVND (reference sequence). CDR3 sequence reads: CASSIWNENNEQFF. The CDR3 coding sequence is TGTGCCAGTAGTATTTGGAACGAGAACAATGAGCAGTTCTTC. The complete variable domain, with remaining parts taken from reference TRBV19 and TRBJ2-1, reads DGGITQSPKYLFRKEGQNVTLSCEQNLNHDAMYWYRQDPGQGLRLIYYSQIVNDFQKGDIAEGYSVSREKKESFPLTVTSAQKNPTAFYLCASSIWNENNEQFFGPGTRLTVL.

This clone was picked up one time. J is TRBJ1-4 and V is TRBV7-9, with a tentative D call TRBD1 (5 bases). The germline V and J ends were trimmed by 4 bases and 4 bases, with 13 bases remaining between them. The germline CDR1 and CDR2 sequences are SEHNR and FQNEAQ (reference sequence). CDR3 size: 15 residues. CDR3 bases: TGTGCCAGCAGCTCGACAGATCTTATTAATGAAAAACTGTTTTTT. Its protein product is CASSSTDLINEKLFF.

J is TRBJ1-2 and V is TRBV11-2; TRBD1 matches at 8 bases. This CDR3 has 14 residues. Germline lookup yields CDR1 SGHAT and CDR2 FQNNGV. With 5 bases clipped from V and 2 bases from J, the junction kept 4 bases outside the gene matches. The CDR3 here is CASSPRQGNYGYTF. The CDR3 DNA follows: TGTGCCAGCAGCCCCCGACAGGGGAACTATGGCTACACCTTC.

The chain joins TRBV27 to TRBJ2-7; D unresolved. V dropped 0 bases and J dropped 2 bases, with 8 bases sitting between them. The CDR3 is 14 residues long. Germline values: CDR1 MNHEY, CDR2 SMNVEV (reference sequence). The CDR3 is CASSLSPPPYEQYF. CDR3 nucleotide sequence: TGTGCCAGCAGTTTATCCCCCCCTCCCTACGAGCAGTACTTC.

This sequence joins TRBV27 and TRBJ2-7; 8 nucleotides line up with TRBD2. V shed 3 bases and J 3 bases; nucleotides not matched to a gene: 4. The CDR3 is made up of 14 amino acids. Germline V CDR1 and CDR2: MNHEY, SMNVEV (reference sequence). CDR3 region: CASSFSGGIYEQYF. Here the CDR3 DNA reads TGTGCCAGCAGTTTCAGCGGGGGCATCTACGAGCAGTACTTC.

The V call is TRBV6-6, the J call TRBJ1-1, with D maybe TRBD1 (5 bases). The V gene's germline CDR1 is MNHNY and CDR2 SVGAGI (reference sequence). The CDR3 has 15 amino acids. V was trimmed by 8 bases and J by 2 bases, leaving 18 bases between them. The CDR3 region has the DNA TGTGCCAGCGGGAGGGGTTTGGAGGTTAACACTGAAGCTTTCTTT. Translation gives CASGRGLEVNTEAFF.

CDR3 sequence (DNA): TGTGCCAGCAGTGCTAGCGGGGGCAGCACAGATACGCAGTATTTT. As protein: CASSASGGSTDTQYF. This chain uses TRBV2 with TRBJ2-3, with 10 bases matching TRBD2. After removal of 4 bases from V and 0 bases from J, the junction contained 1 base not matched to a gene. Germline V gene data show CDR1 as SNHLY and CDR2 as FYNNEI. The CDR3 is 15 amino acids.

The rearrangement joins TRBV5-1 to TRBJ2-7; TRBD1 matches 10 bases. The CDR3 contains 15 residues. Germline-derived CDR1 and CDR2 are SGHRS and YFSETQ. V trimming: 2 bases; J trimming: 5 bases; junction bases outside the gene matches: 7. In DNA, the CDR3 is TGCGCCAGCAGCTTCTATCCGGGACAGGGGAACGAGCAGTACTTC. Amino acids: CASSFYPGQGNEQYF.

The CDR3 spells CASSRSNEQYF. CDR3 DNA sequence: TGCGCCAGCAGCCGCTCGAACGAGCAGTACTTC. The chain employs TRBV5-1 and TRBJ2-7, with D hard to call. The CDR3 sequence is 11 residues long. V was cut by 4 bases and J by 5 bases, with 7 bases left in between. From germline, CDR1 is SGHRS and CDR2 YFSETQ.

The CDR3 DNA reads as TGCAGCGTTGTTGGCAGCACAGATACGCAGTATTTT. Protein: CSVVGSTDTQYF. The rearrangement links TRBV29-1 to TRBJ2-3; the D is unclear. Germline loops: CDR1 SQVTM, CDR2 ANQGSEA. This CDR3 has 12 amino acids. The germline V and J ends were trimmed by 4 bases and 0 bases, with 5 bases remaining between them.

The V and J genes are TRBV4-2 and TRBJ1-2; maybe TRBD1 (6 bases). CDR1 and CDR2 from the germline V gene are LGHNA and YNFKEQ. V was cut by 0 bases and J by 4 bases, with 18 bases left in between. This CDR3 is built from 17 residues. The CDR3 DNA reads as TGTGCCAGCAGCCAAGATCCCCAGGCACAGGGAACCTATGGCTACACCTTC. It codes for CASSQDPQAQGTYGYTF.